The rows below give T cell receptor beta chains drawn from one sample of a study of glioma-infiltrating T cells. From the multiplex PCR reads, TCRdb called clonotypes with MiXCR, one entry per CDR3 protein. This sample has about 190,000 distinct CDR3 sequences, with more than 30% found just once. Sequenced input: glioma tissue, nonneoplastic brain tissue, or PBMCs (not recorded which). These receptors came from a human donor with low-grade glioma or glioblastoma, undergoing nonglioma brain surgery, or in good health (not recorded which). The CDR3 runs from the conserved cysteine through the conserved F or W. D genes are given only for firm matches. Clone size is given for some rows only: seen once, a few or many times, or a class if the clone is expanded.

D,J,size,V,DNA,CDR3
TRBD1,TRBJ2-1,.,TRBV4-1,TGCGCCAGCAGCCAGACAACCGGGACAGGGGGCCCGTTCTTC,CASSQTTGTGGPFF
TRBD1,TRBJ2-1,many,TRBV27,TGTGCCAGCAGTTTCCGGGACAGGGGCCCGTTGAATGAGCAGTTCTTC,CASSFRDRGPLNEQFF
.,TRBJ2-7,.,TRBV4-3,TGCGCCAGCAGCCAATGGCGATATGGTTCCTACGAGCAGTACTTC,CASSQWRYGSYEQYF
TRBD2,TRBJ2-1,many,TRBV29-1,TGCAGCGTTGATGGACTAGCGGGAGAGGGGTACAATGAGCAGTTCTTC,CSVDGLAGEGYNEQFF
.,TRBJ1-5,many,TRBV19,TGTGCCAGTACCAATGACGAGCAGCCCCAGCATTTT,CASTNDEQPQHF
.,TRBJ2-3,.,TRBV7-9,TGTGCCAGCAGCTTAAGTCTCGCGCGCACAGATACGCAGTATTTT,CASSLSLARTDTQYF
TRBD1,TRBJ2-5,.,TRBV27,TGTGCCAGTAGTTTTGGGCAGGGGGAAGAGACCCAGTACTTC,CASSFGQGEETQYF
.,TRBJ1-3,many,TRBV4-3,TGCGCCAGCAGCCGCAACAGGGTCTCTGGAAACACCATATATTTT,CASSRNRVSGNTIYF
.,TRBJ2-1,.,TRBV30,TGTGCCTTAACCTATCTAGGTTTTAGGAATGAGCAGTTCTTC,CALTYLGFRNEQFF
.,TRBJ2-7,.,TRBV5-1,TGCGCCAGCAGATCGGGAAAGACCTACGAGCAGTACTTC,CASRSGKTYEQYF
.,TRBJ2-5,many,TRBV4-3,TGCGCCAGCAGCCAAGATATAGTACGGCTACAAGAGACCCAGTACTTC,CASSQDIVRLQETQYF
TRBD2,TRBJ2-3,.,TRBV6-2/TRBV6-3,TGTGCCAGCCTTAGCGGGCTCTCACCGGGTACGCAGTATTTT,CASLSGLSPGTQYF
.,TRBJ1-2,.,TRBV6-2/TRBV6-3,TGTGCCAGCAGATTACAGGGAAACTATAACTACACCTTC,CASRLQGNYNYTF
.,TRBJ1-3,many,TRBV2,TGTGCCAGCAGAGCGGACAGAGGAAACACCATATATTTT,CASRADRGNTIYF
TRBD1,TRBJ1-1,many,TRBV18,TGTGCCAGCTCAGCTCCTCCCAGGGGGCTGAACACTGAAGCTTTCTTT,CASSAPPRGLNTEAFF
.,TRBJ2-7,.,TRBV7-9,TGTGCCAGCTCCCACGGCTACCACAATGAGCAGTACTTC,CASSHGYHNEQYF
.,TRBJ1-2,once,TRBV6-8,TGTCCCAGCACCCAAACCGGCTATGGCTACACCTTC,CPSTQTGYGYTF
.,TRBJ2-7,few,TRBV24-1,TGTGCCACCAGTGACTCAGGGTCCCCCTACGAGCAGTACTTC,CATSDSGSPYEQYF
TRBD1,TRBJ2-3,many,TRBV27,TGTGCCAGCTGGAGGTACCGGACAGGGGCAACGGATACGCAGTATTTT,CASWRYRTGATDTQYF
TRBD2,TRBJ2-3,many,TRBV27,TGTGCCAGCAGTTTAGTGGGCGGGAGGATGAGAGGGGATACGCAGTATTTT,CASSLVGGRMRGDTQYF
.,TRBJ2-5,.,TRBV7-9,TGTGCCAGCAGCTTAGAGGAAGAGATCCAGTACTTC,CASSLEEEIQYF
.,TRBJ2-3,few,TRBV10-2,TGCGCCAGCACTGGACTAGGGGGAGTCGATACGCAGTATTTT,CASTGLGGVDTQYF
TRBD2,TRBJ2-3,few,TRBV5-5,TGTGCCAGCAGCTTGGAAGGTAGCGGGCCAGATACGCAGTATTTT,CASSLEGSGPDTQYF
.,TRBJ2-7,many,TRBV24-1,TGTGCCACCAGTGACCCCAAGGGGGGCCCAACCTCCTACGAGCAGTACTTC,CATSDPKGGPTSYEQYF
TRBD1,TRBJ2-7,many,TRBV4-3,TGCGCCAGCAGCCAAGGGACAGGGGACTACGAGCAGTACTTC,CASSQGTGDYEQYF
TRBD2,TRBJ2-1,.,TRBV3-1,TGTGCCAGCAGCCACACTAGCGGGAGGGACAATGAGCAGTTCTTC,CASSHTSGRDNEQFF
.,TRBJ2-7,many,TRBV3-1,TGTGCCAGCAGCCAAGTGGGGGGAGGCTCCTACGAGCAGTACTTC,CASSQVGGGSYEQYF
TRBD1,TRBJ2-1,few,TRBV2,TGTGCCAGCAGAACTGGGACAGGCAAATACAATGAGCAGTTCTTC,CASRTGTGKYNEQFF
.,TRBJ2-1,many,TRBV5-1,TGCGCCAGCAGCCCGGACCGGAGGCCGGGACATGAGCAGTTCTTC,CASSPDRRPGHEQFF
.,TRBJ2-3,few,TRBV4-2,TGTGCCAGCAGCCAAGAAGGGTCTAGTTCCGCAGATACGCAGTATTTT,CASSQEGSSSADTQYF
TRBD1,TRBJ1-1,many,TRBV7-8,TGTGCCAGCAGCATGCGGACAGGGCCGAACACTGAAGCTTTCTTT,CASSMRTGPNTEAFF
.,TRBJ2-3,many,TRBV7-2,TGTGCCAGCAGGGAAATTCCCACAGATACGCAGTATTTT,CASREIPTDTQYF
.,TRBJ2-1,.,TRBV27,TGTGCCAGCAGCCACGGGGCCCGGGACGCCTTCGAGGGCTACGAGCAGTTCTTC,CASSHGARDAFEGYEQFF
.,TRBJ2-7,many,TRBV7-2,TGTGCCAGCAGCTTAGAGGGAGTCGGCTACGAGCAGTACTTC,CASSLEGVGYEQYF
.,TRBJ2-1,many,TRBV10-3,TGTGCCTCAGTAGTAGGGGATTCCTACAATGAGCAGTTCTTC,CASVVGDSYNEQFF
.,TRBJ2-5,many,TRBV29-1,TGCAGCGTTGAAGTAGCGATGTCGGGCCCTCAGTACTTC,CSVEVAMSGPQYF
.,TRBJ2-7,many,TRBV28,TGTGCCAGCAGTGTGGGACCTAAGTACGAGCAGTACTTC,CASSVGPKYEQYF
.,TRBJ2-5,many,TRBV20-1,TGCAGTGCTCGGCTAGGCGTAAGAGAGGCCCAGTACTTC,CSARLGVREAQYF
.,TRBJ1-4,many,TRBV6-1,TGTGCCAGCAGCAATCGGTGGAGTGGTAATGAAAAACTGTTTTTT,CASSNRWSGNEKLFF
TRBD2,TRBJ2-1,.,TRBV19,TGTGCCAGTAGTATAGCGACGGGAGGGTACAATGAGCAGTTCTTC,CASSIATGGYNEQFF
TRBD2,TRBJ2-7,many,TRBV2,TGTGCCAGCGTCACTAGCGGCTACGAGCAGTACTTC,CASVTSGYEQYF